Below, 8 T cell receptor beta chains from the same sample are listed, as sequenced in a study of blood T cell repertoires in COVID-19. Method: immunoSEQ multiplex PCR; TCRdb's copy keeps in-frame clones and lacks some. This table holds 300,000 to 400,000 clones, around 83% found once. Sequencing was performed on peripheral blood. The receptors originated from a man aged 25-40 years with active or convalescent COVID-19.

V and J are TRBV29-1 and TRBJ1-1; 7 bases match TRBD1. V lost 4 bases and J lost 6; bases outside the gene matches: 5. The CDR3 is 12 amino acids. Looked up from germline, CDR1 is SQVTM and CDR2 is ANQGSEA. The CDR3 sequence: CSVVGTVSEAFF. CDR3 in DNA: TGCAGCGTTGTCGGGACAGTCTCTGAAGCTTTCTTT.

The V gene is TRBV7-2, the J gene TRBJ1-1; 7 nucleotides align to TRBD1. Looked up from germline, CDR1 is SGHTA and CDR2 is FQGNSA. After removal of 1 base from V and 7 bases from J, the junction contained 6 bases not matched to a gene. The CDR3 spans 14 residues. Written as DNA, the CDR3 is TGTGCCAGCAGCTTAGACAGGGGAGGCAATGAAGCTTTCTTT. Its protein is CASSLDRGGNEAFF.

The chain combines TRBV30 with TRBJ1-5, with D tentatively TRBD1 (6 bases). CDR3 length: 13 amino acids. The germline V gene has CDR1 GTSNPN and CDR2 SVGIG (reference sequence). As DNA, the CDR3 is TGTGCAGAGGGGGGGGAGGCCGGTCAGCCCCAGCATTTT. Translation gives CAEGGEAGQPQHF.

The chain combines TRBV19 with TRBJ1-2; D unresolved. Germline V lookup: CDR1 LNHDA, CDR2 SQIVND (reference sequence). The CDR3 is 12 residues long. Trimming took off 5 bases at V and 8 bases at J, with 12 bases between the two ends. CDR3 nucleotide sequence: TGTGCCAGTAGTCAAGACTTTGGAGGCTACACCTTC. The encoded protein is CASSQDFGGYTF.

This clone has more than one count but fewer than ten. DNA for the CDR3: TGTGCCAGCCGGCGACAGGGGGCGAGGGGTTCACCCCTCCACTTT. It yields the protein CASRRQGARGSPLHF. V is TRBV27 and J is TRBJ1-6; TRBD1 matches at 10 bases. The V gene end was trimmed by 8 bases and the J gene end by 9 bases; junction bases not matched to a gene: 10. The V gene's germline CDR1 is MNHEY and CDR2 SMNVEV (reference sequence). The CDR3 spans 15 residues.

The CDR3 bases are TGTGCCACCAGTGATTTGCAAAGTGCAGGACTGCGGGGGGAGACCCAGTACTTC. Protein product: CATSDLQSAGLRGETQYF. V gene TRBV24-1 combines with J gene TRBJ2-5; 7 bases are a match to TRBD2. With V trimmed by 0 bases and J by 5 bases, 14 bases remained unmatched. Germline V gene sequence: CDR1 KGHDR, CDR2 SFDVKD. The CDR3 is made up of 18 amino acids.

This clone was detected only once. Other DNA sequences in the same sample also yield this CDR3. The CDR3 sequence: CASSLGQHYGYTF. CDR3 DNA: TGTGCCAGCAGCCTGGGACAGCACTATGGCTACACCTTC. The chain links TRBV7-3 to TRBJ1-2; 7 nucleotides agree with TRBD1. J was trimmed by 3 bases and V by 5 bases; bases with no gene match: 3. The germline gives CDR1 SGHTA, CDR2 FQGTGA. This CDR3 is 13 amino acids long.

The V gene is TRBV6-5, the J gene TRBJ1-1; 7 bases are shared with TRBD1. CDR3 size: 14 residues. With V trimmed by 6 bases and J by 5 bases, 9 bases remained unmatched. Germline V CDR1 and CDR2: MNHEY, SVGAGI. CDR3 residues: CASRQQGRKTEAFF. CDR3 nucleotides: TGTGCCAGCAGACAACAGGGGAGGAAGACTGAAGCTTTCTTT.